This T cell receptor (beta chain) was observed in a study of cytomegalovirus exposure and HLA in healthy donors (dated by TCRdb to the late 2010s). The study in broad terms: An earlier analysis of 587 of the donors reported 276 Gb of sequence data and roughly 110 million unique TCR beta sequences from 150 million to 200 million T cells. Among some 410 genotyped donors of the cohort, an average of around 220,000 unique TCR beta nucleotide sequences was sequenced per donor, of which about 19% were non-productive. HLA typing included class I and class II loci at four-digit resolution. A later genetic analysis used genome-wide SNP genotypes for about 60% of the 666 donors, treating that subset as a discovery cohort. Every repertoire in the discovery cohort had been generated on one and the same sequencing platform. The number of donors typed differed by locus, with roughly 620-640 for A, B, C, DRB1 and DQB1, roughly 520 for DQA1, about 610 for DPA1, and around 460 for DPB1. In an earlier analysis of over 550 of the donors, high-throughput TCR beta sequencing was used to judge whether each TCR beta V gene segment behaved as functional or pseudogenic. The study aimed to test whether signatures of past pathogen exposure could be identified by cataloging public T cell receptors. The study used immunosequencing to profile the T cell repertoires of under 700 subjects and linked those repertoires to cytomegalovirus serostatus. Donor age, sex, ethnicity and CMV serostatus were collected together with the repertoire data. Roughly 290 gigabases of sequencing data and roughly 80 million unique TCR sequences made up an early release that covered 640 HLA-typed donors. Several DR-DQ haplotypes were treated as single units for association and clustering because of strong linkage in the cohort. In the later analysis, no new phenotypic data were used to find candidate immune exposures; instead, reliance was placed on TCR beta sequences and their occurrence across donors. To study patterns of TCR occurrence, a later analysis re-analyzed previously published TCR beta repertoires from hundreds of donors and added high-resolution HLA genotyping. The genetic ancestry cluster associated with self-reported Caucasian donors included about 84% of the approximately 410 genotyped donors. To predict cytomegalovirus infection status, the study combined high-throughput TCR immunosequencing, statistical association of individual TCRs with disease status, and machine learning. A separate validation cohort of approximately 120 different subjects was used in addition to the roughly 700-subject first cohort. The paper as a whole reports these results and caveats: According to a later analysis, most CMV-associated TCR beta chains appeared to be HLA-restricted, and the HLA associations seemed to be driven largely by CMV exposure. Because HLA typing was missing for some donors at each locus, association tests included only the typed subset. Because counts were too low, some 16 rarely observed V segments, including chromosome 9 orphons, were excluded from the earlier analysis of about 500 of the donors. Broadly in line with IMGT annotations, most TCR beta V segments showed up in productive rearrangements about 90% or about 30% of the time in an earlier analysis of a few hundred of the donors. Correlated functional status among segregating V segments might reflect linkage disequilibrium, but an unknown experimental factor could not be ruled out. In vitro tests confirmed that a few of the cytomegalovirus-associated TCR beta chains recognize cytomegalovirus antigens. In both the original and validation cohorts, the classifier was reported to diagnose cytomegalovirus status with high specificity and sensitivity. When HLA alleles, especially DR and DQ, strongly co-occurred, TCR associations were difficult to assign to individual alleles. The presence/absence analyses assumed that sequencing depth was roughly uniform across donors, and that assumption may not be true. According to a later analysis, TCR association rates differed among HLA loci, with DRB1 alleles showing the most associated TCRs and HLA-C alleles showing the fewest. A cluster of highly shared sequence variants was judged likely to be a technical artifact of the sequencing pipeline. In a later analysis, several top co-occurrence clusters were reported to appear linked to parvovirus B19, influenza, CMV and Epstein-Barr virus. An association between a missense DCLRE1C variant and V-gene and J-gene trimming of TCR beta chains was found in a later genetic analysis and replicated in an independent cohort. The study listed over 150 TCR beta chains as associated with cytomegalovirus. CMV serostatus was the only immune exposure information available for the cohort. Most TCR sequences were seen in very few donors, while some public TCRs were found in many individuals. In a later analysis, HLA-associated TCR beta chains showed more clonal expansion and lower generation probabilities than non-associated chains that were equally common. According to the authors, the approach could potentially be generalized to other disease states and immunological phenotypes. In a later genetic analysis, fewer N-insertions in productive TCRs were reported among donors in an Asian-associated ancestry cluster than the 666-donor mean. A further reported finding was that TCR beta sequences accurately predicted the HLA-A and HLA-B alleles for most subjects in the first cohort. In this cohort, only TCR beta chains were sequenced, and detectable features were limited by the absence of alpha or paired-chain data. Some IMGT-functional V segments, including TRBV6-2 and TRBV6-3, could not be distinguished by the 87-base-pair reads and were therefore excluded. At a false discovery rate of 0.05, a later analysis linked about 16,000 TCR beta sequences to specific HLA alleles.

Between the V and J ends, shortened by 0 bases and 5 bases respectively, the junction contains 8 bases. The germline V gene (reference sequence) yields SGHNT for CDR1 and YYREEE for CDR2. Measured from the cysteine to the phenylalanine, the CDR3 is 13 residues long. Only the CDR3 region is kept as DNA, spanning 39 bases read in frame from base 1. To note about this clone: Its antigen is currently not known.

Libraries were constructed by the immunoSEQ multiplex PCR assay. The multiplex PCR relied on a mix of 60 forward primers for TCR Vbeta segments and 13 reverse primers for TCR Jbeta segments. A multiplex PCR assay on genomic DNA amplified the CDR3 region of rearranged TCR beta genes. The Illumina HiSeq System was used to sequence the amplified TCR beta libraries as 87-base-pair reads. The published analysis was carried out like this. In a later analysis, tens of millions of unique TCR beta chains were counted across the approximately 640 repertoires, and roughly 11 million of these chains were shared by at least two donors. A nearest-neighbor algorithm error-corrected the raw reads and collapsed the reads into unique sequences, merging closely related sequences to remove PCR and sequencing errors. To assign V, D and J gene segments, CDR3 sequences were aligned to IMGT reference sequences. For a sequence to be retained, at least a six-nucleotide match to both a V gene segment and a J gene segment was required. Rearrangements were called productive when the CDR3 lacked stop codons and stayed in frame with V and J; all others were non-productive. Following IMGT convention, CDR3 was defined as the stretch from the second conserved V-encoded cysteine to the conserved J-encoded phenylalanine. Sequences without an unambiguous match to a single V gene segment were excluded from the earlier analysis of about 630 of the donors. In an earlier analysis of 587 of the donors, a V segment was called functional when productive rearrangements were above 56.7%, and segregating when the standard deviation between donors exceeded 5%. A statistical classification framework was built for diagnosing cytomegalovirus status from the catalog of TCR beta chain sequences. In a later analysis, TCR nucleotide sequences were compared against IMGT/GENE-DB human TR gene sequences so that V and J genes could be assigned. A later analysis assigned CDR3 sequences and most-parsimonious VDJ recombination scenarios with the TCRdist pipeline. In a later analysis, each TCR beta chain was defined by its CDR3 amino acid sequence together with its V-gene family, and reads without a unique V-gene family were excluded. As a way to deal with suspected cross-contamination and a sequencing artifact, a later analysis dropped nearly 600 nucleotide sequences that were highly shared and had low generation probability. In a later analysis, a clonal expansion index was calculated for each public chain from normalized within-repertoire ranks of inferred template counts. Generation probabilities in a later analysis came from a VDJ recombination model fitted to out-of-frame rearrangements, and those results were checked against IGoR. In a later analysis, hypergeometric tests were used to score TCR-TCR, TCR-HLA and TCR-CMV co-occurrence, with a repertoire-size bias correction applied to TCR pairs. To estimate false discovery rates, a later analysis permuted the HLA or CMV assignments 20 times. In a later analysis, co-occurring TCRs were grouped using DBSCAN, with TCRdist sequence similarity added in when clustering inside HLA-allele-positive subsets. For co-occurrence clustering, repertoires with fewer than 30,000 or more than 120,000 public chains were excluded, along with 5 or 6 repertoires with anomalous nucleotide sharing. TCRdb carries this immuneACCESS record with in-frame sequences only. Its versions omit some clonotypes, under half of them owing to an unresolved V gene in the studies checked, with the rest unexplained. D and trimming were read from the DNA, whereas the V and J calls and clone size are those reported in that table. For this sample, the table gives some 70,000 clones. Clones ranked in the top ten supply 4% to 6% of the sample.

The cohort consisted of hundreds of healthy bone marrow donors. Cohort members were all nominally healthy when sampled, although unrecorded immune exposures were likely present. The donor tested CMV seronegative, placing the donor among the 300 to 450 seronegative members of the cohort. A peripheral blood sample was collected from each donor, and TCR beta sequencing was performed on peripheral blood mononuclear cells. The Qiagen DNeasy Blood Extraction Kit was used to extract genomic DNA from the blood cell samples. The chain is encoded by TRBV5-4 joined to TRBJ1-1; TRBD1 is a possible D gene, resting on 5 matching bases. The sequence derives from a middle-aged man in good health and CMV-seronegative. Sequencing used PBMCs. CDR3 loop: CASSLGGTTEAFF. The DNA is as follows: TGTGCCAGCAGCTTGGGTGGGACTACTGAAGCTTTCTTT.